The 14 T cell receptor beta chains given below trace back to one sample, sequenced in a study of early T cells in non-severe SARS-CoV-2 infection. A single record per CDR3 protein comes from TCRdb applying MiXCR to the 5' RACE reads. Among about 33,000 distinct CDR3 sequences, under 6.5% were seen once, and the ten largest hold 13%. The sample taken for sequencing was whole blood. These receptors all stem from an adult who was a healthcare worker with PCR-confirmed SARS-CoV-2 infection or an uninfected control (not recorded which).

This CDR3 reads CASRDPTGANVLTF. The CDR3 nucleotides read TGTGCCAGCAGGGACCCCACCGGGGCCAACGTCCTGACTTTC. This chain links TRBV5-4 with TRBJ2-6; D call uncertain. Trimming removed 5 bases from V and 4 bases from J, with 10 bases in between. Germline loops: CDR1 SGHNT, CDR2 YYREEE (reference sequence). The CDR3 spans 14 residues.

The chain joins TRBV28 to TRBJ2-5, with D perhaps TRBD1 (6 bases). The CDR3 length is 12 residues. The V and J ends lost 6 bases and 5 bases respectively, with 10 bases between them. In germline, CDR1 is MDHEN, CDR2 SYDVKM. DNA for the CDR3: TGTGCCAGCAGAACAGGGTTGGAGACCCAGTACTTC. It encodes CASRTGLETQYF.

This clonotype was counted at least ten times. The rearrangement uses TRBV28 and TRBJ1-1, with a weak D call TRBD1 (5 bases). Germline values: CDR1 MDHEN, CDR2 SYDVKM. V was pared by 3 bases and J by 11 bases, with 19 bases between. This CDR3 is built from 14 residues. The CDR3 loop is CASSLRSGLWGAFF. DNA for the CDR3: TGTGCCAGCAGTTTGAGGTCTGGGCTTTGGGGGGCTTTCTTT. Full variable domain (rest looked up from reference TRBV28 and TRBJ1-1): DVKVTQSSRYLVKRTGEKVFLECVQDMDHENMFWYRQDPGLGLRLIYFSYDVKMKEKGDIPEGYSVSREKKERFSLILESASTNQTSMYLCASSLRSGLWGAFFGQGTRLTVV.

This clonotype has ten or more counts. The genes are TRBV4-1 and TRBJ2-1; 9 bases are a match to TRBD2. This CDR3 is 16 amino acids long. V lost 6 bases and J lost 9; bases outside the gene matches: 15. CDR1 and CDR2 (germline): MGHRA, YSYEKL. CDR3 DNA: TGCGCCAGCAGTCCTGAACCGGGACTAGCATCGGTTGAGCAGTTCTTC. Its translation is CASSPEPGLASVEQFF.

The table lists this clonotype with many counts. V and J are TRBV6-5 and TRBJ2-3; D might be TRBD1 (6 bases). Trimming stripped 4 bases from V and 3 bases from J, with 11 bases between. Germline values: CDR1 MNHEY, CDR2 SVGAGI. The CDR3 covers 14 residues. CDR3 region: CASSSDSLTDTQYF. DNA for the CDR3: TGTGCCAGCAGTTCGGACAGCTTAACAGATACGCAGTATTTT.

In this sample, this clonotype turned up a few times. CDR3: CASRTGGTDTQYF. The CDR3, as DNA: TGTGCCAGCAGAACCGGGGGCACAGATACGCAGTATTTT. J is TRBJ2-3 and V is TRBV25-1, with a weak D call TRBD2 (5 bases). The V end was cut by 6 bases, the J end by 1 base, with 8 bases between. This CDR3 region has 13 residues. Looked up from germline, CDR1 is MGHDK and CDR2 is SYGVNS.

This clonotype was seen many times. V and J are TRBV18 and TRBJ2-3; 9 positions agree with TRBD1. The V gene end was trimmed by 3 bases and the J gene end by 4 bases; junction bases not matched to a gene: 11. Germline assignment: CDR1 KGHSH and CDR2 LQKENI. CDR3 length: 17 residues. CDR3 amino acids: CASSPLSGTGISDTQYF. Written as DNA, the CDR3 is TGTGCCAGCTCACCCCTCTCCGGGACAGGGATATCAGATACGCAGTATTTT.

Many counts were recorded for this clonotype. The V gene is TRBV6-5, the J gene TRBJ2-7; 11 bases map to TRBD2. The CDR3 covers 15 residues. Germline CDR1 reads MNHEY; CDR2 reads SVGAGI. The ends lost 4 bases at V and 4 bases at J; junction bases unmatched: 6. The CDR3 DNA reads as TGTGCCAGCAGTTCCCCGACTAGCGGGGAGTACGAGCAGTACTTC. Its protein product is CASSSPTSGEYEQYF.

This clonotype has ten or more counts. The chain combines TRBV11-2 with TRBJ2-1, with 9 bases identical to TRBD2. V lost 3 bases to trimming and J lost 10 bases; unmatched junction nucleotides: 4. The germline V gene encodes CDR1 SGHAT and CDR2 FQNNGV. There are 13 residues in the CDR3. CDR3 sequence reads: CASSFQRGDEQFF. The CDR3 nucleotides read TGTGCCAGCAGCTTCCAGCGGGGGGACGAGCAGTTCTTC.

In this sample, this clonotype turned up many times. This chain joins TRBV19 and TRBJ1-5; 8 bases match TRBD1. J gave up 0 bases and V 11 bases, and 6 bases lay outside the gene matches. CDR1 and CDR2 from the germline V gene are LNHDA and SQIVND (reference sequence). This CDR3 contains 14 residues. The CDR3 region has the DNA TGTGCCTGCTGGGACAGGAGTAGCAATCAGCCCCAGCATTTT. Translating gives CACWDRSSNQPQHF.

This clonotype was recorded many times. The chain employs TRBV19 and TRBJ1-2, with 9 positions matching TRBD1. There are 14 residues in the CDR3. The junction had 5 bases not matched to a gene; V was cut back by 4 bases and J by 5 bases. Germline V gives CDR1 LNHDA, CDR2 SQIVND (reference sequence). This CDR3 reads CASSNPGQGYGYTF. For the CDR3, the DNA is TGTGCCAGTAGTAACCCGGGACAGGGATATGGCTACACCTTC. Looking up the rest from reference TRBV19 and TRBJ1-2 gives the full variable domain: DGGITQSPKYLFRKEGQNVTLSCEQNLNHDAMYWYRQDPGQGLRLIYYSQIVNDFQKGDIAEGYSVSREKKESFPLTVTSAQKNPTAFYLCASSNPGQGYGYTFGSGTRLTVV.

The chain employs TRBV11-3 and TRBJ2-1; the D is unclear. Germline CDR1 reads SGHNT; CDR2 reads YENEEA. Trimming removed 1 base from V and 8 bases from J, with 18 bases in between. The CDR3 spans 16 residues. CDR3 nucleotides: TGTGCCAGCAGCTTAGCGTCCACTCGATCCGACGATGAGCAGTTCTTC. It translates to CASSLASTRSDDEQFF. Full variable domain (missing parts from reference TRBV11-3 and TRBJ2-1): EAGVVQSPRYKIIEKKQPVAFWCNPISGHNTLYWYLQNLGQGPELLIRYENEEAVDDSQLPKDRFSAERLKGVDSTLKIQPAELGDSAVYLCASSLASTRSDDEQFFGPGTRLTVL.

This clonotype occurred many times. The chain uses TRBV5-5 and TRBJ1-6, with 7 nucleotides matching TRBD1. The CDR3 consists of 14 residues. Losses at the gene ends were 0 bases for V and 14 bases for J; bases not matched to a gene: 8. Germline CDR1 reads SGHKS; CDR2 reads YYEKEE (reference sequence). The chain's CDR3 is CASSLDRGAQTLHF. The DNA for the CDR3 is TGTGCCAGCAGCTTGGACAGGGGCGCCCAAACCCTCCACTTT.

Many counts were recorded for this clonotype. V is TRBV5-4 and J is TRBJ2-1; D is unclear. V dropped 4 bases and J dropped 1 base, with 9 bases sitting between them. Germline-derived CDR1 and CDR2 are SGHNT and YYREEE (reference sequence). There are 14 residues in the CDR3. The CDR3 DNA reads TGTGCCAGCAGCCCCGTTGAATCCTACAATGAGCAGTTCTTC. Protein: CASSPVESYNEQFF.